The clone carrying this T cell receptor beta chain appeared many times. Trimming left V 4 bases short and J 5 bases short, with 4 bases between. The CDR3 loop spans 11 amino acids. Germline CDR1 reads SEHNR; CDR2 reads FQNEAQ (reference sequence). TCRdb re-called the 5' RACE reads through MiXCR, storing one row per CDR3 protein. Of about 550,000 distinct CDR3 sequences in the sample, about a fifth are singletons; the top ten hold 0.48%. This record belongs to a study of identical twins. The same data also went into a second study, on yellow fever vaccine responses in identical twins. As reported in that work: On the reported evidence, twins' vaccine T cell responses seemed partly convergent and partly personalized.

Sequencing used CD4+ T cells sorted from blood. V gene TRBV7-9 combines with J gene TRBJ2-3; D is ambiguous. This TCR came from a young woman in good health. The CDR3 is CASSSVDTQYF. Written as DNA, the CDR3 is TGTGCCAGCAGCTCTGTAGATACGCAGTATTTT.